This TCR beta chain originates from a study of cytomegalovirus exposure and HLA in healthy donors. V was clipped by 5 bases and J by 2 bases, with 24 bases between them. The CDR3 covers 18 residues. In germline, CDR1 is SGHAT, CDR2 FQNNGV. Amplification used 60 Vbeta primers and 13 Jbeta primers. Using immunoSEQ multiplex PCR, the repertoire was profiled, and TCRdb retains in-frame clones only, with some absent. The sample has under 140,000 clones; 65% to 80% are singletons. The V and J genes are TRBV11-2 and TRBJ1-2; tentative D call: TRBD1 (6 bases). The origin of this receptor is a man aged 25 to 45 in good health and CMV-seropositive. Sequencing was performed on PBMCs. CDR3 residues: CASSRVQGHGLINYGYTF. The CDR3 DNA reads TGTGCCAGCAGCCGGGTACAGGGACATGGCTTGATAAACTATGGCTACACCTTC.